The clone carrying this T cell receptor (beta chain) appeared a few times. This entry is derived from a study of beta chain features in type 1 diabetes. Germline lookup yields CDR1 ENHRY and CDR2 SYGVKD. V dropped 4 bases and J dropped 2 bases, with 11 bases sitting between them. The CDR3 is 14 amino acids. All of the isolated RNA was reverse transcribed, so expressed TCRB transcripts were sequenced. Sequencing was performed with immunoSEQ multiplex PCR; in TCRdb, only in-frame clones are kept and a portion is missing. Of 900,000 or so clones in the sample, roughly 16% were seen once. The J gene is TRBJ1-2, the V gene TRBV10-3; unclear D gene. Material for sequencing was naive CD4+ T cells from blood. This TCR derives from a woman aged 18-29 years in good health. The DNA of the CDR3 is TGTGCCATCAGTGGGGAGGGTTCGAACTATGGCTACACCTTC. Protein: CAISGEGSNYGYTF.